The TCR beta chain under discussion was sequenced for a study of CD8 T cells in Susac syndrome. RNA amounts of 0.5 to 1 ug underwent reverse transcription with random hexamers. Each CDR3 protein is one row after TCRdb ran MiXCR on the immunoSEQ multiplex PCR reads. The sample holds about 180,000 distinct CDR3 sequences, roughly 95% seen once. Per germline, CDR1 LGHDT and CDR2 YNNKEL (reference sequence). Trimming cost V 0 bases and J 5 bases, with 10 bases left between them. The CDR3 runs 14 residues. Relapsing-remitting disease, either stable or active, was present in the multiple sclerosis controls, who were treatment-naive patients.

The specimen was CD8+ T cells from PBMCs. The genes are TRBV3-1 and TRBJ1-2, with unresolved D. This clonotype was sampled from a human donor with multiple sclerosis. The CDR3 loop reads CASSQDHSGYGYTF. The CDR3 nucleotides read TGTGCCAGCAGCCAAGATCACAGCGGGTATGGCTACACCTTC.